One sample yielded the 7 T cell receptor beta chains listed below, sequenced in a study of shared clonotypes between healthy human individuals. Repertoires were generated with immunoSEQ multiplex PCR, while TCRdb's copy carries only in-frame clones and drops some. The sample contains about 2 million clones, 90% to 95% of which appear only once. Sequencing was performed on naive CD4+ T cells sorted from blood. The subset was: CD45RA+ positively selected. These receptors were collected from a man between 18 and 29 years old in good health.

The chain recombines TRBV19 with TRBJ2-5; D gene unclear. Per germline, CDR1 LNHDA and CDR2 SQIVND (reference sequence). V was clipped by 6 bases and J by 0 bases, with 17 bases between them. The CDR3 length is 16 residues. DNA of the CDR3: TGTGCCAGTAGCCGAGACCCTCCACCGTACCAAGAGACCCAGTACTTC. This codes for CASSRDPPPYQETQYF.

Worth noting for this clone: Other DNA sequences from this sample encode an identical CDR3 as well. The gene calls are TRBV5-1 and TRBJ2-3; 7 bases agree with TRBD1. This CDR3 contains 14 residues. V lost 0 bases, J lost 4 bases, and 2 bases stayed unmatched. Germline V gene data show CDR1 as SGHRS and CDR2 as YFSETQ. Written as DNA, the CDR3 is TGCGCCAGCAGCTTGGAAGGGGGCGCAGATACGCAGTATTTT. It yields the protein CASSLEGGADTQYF.

Only a few counts were recorded for this clone. The V call is TRBV18, the J call TRBJ2-7, with 7 nucleotides matching TRBD2. The trim removed 5 bases at V and 2 bases at J, leaving 9 bases unmatched. This CDR3 has 15 residues. Germline values: CDR1 KGHSH, CDR2 LQKENI. As DNA, the CDR3 is TGTGCCAGCTCAGCGGGAGTAACAAGTGCCTACGAGCAGTACTTC. Encoded protein: CASSAGVTSAYEQYF. Looking up the rest from reference TRBV18 and TRBJ2-7 gives the full variable domain: NAGVMQNPRHLVRRRGQEARLRCSPMKGHSHVYWYRQLPEEGLKFMVYLQKENIIDESGMPKERFSAEFPKEGPSILRIQQVVRGDSAAYFCASSAGVTSAYEQYFGPGTRLTVT.

On this clone: The sample has other DNA sequences that encode this CDR3 too. The rearrangement joins TRBV7-3 to TRBJ2-3, with D perhaps given as TRBD1 or TRBD2 (5 bases each). The germline V gene has CDR1 SGHTA and CDR2 FQGTGA. CDR3 length equals 14 residues. With 3 bases removed from V and 0 bases from J, the gap between germline ends came to 7 bases. The CDR3, as DNA: TGTGCCAGCAGCTTGGGGGTTAGCACAGATACGCAGTATTTT. It translates to CASSLGVSTDTQYF.

As for this clone: Other DNA variants within this sample encode the same CDR3. V and J are TRBV10-2 and TRBJ1-6; D gene ambiguous. V was trimmed by 2 bases and J by 0 bases, leaving 5 bases between them. This CDR3 spans 15 amino acids. CDR1 WSHSY and CDR2 SAAADI come from the germline V gene. The CDR3: CASSEGSSYNSPLHF. For the CDR3, the DNA is TGCGCCAGCAGTGAGGGCAGCTCCTATAATTCACCCCTCCACTTT.

This chain links TRBV19 with TRBJ2-1; 10 nucleotides line up with TRBD1. CDR3 length: 15 residues. V lost 5 bases and J lost 9; bases outside the gene matches: 10. Looked up from germline, CDR1 is LNHDA and CDR2 is SQIVND (reference sequence). CDR3 DNA sequence: TGTGCCAGTAGTCCCTGGGACAGGGGATCGGCTGAGCAGTTCTTC. It yields the protein CASSPWDRGSAEQFF.

The chain joins TRBV10-2 to TRBJ1-5; 7 nucleotides line up with TRBD1. The junction had 9 bases not matched to a gene; V was cut back by 0 bases and J by 7 bases. Germline CDR1 reads WSHSY; CDR2 reads SAAADI. This CDR3 comprises 16 residues. CDR3 loop: CASSESGGRGGQPQHF. DNA for the CDR3: TGCGCCAGCAGTGAGTCAGGAGGGAGAGGGGGCCAGCCCCAGCATTTT.